The T cell receptor beta chain under discussion was sequenced for a study of T cell changes during pregnancy in multiple sclerosis. The table lists this clone with a count of one. Deletions cut 10 bases from V and 0 bases from J, with 7 bases between. The germline V gene encodes CDR1 MNHNS and CDR2 SASEGT. The CDR3 extends over 12 amino acids. TCRdb keeps only in-frame clones here, not all; method: immunoSEQ multiplex PCR. This table has more than 25,000 clones, about nine tenths appearing once. V gene TRBV6-1 combines with J gene TRBJ2-1; D remains unclear. The sample was CD8+ T cells from peripheral blood mononuclear cells, taken in the first trimester of pregnancy. This clonotype originated in a female donor with multiple sclerosis, enrolled in a pregnancy study. CDR3 protein: CATYYSYNEQFF. CDR3 nucleotide sequence: TGTGCCACGTACTACTCCTACAATGAGCAGTTCTTC.